This T cell receptor (beta chain) was recorded in a study of a mutant IDH1 vaccine in newly diagnosed glioma. TCRdb's table, derived via immunoSEQ multiplex PCR, lists solely in-frame clones and lacks some. The data show around 32,000 clones, roughly 80% seen once. The time point was: week 35, safety follow-up. In the vaccine, a single dose held 300 ug of the mutant IDH1 20-mer peptide, along with topical imiquimod. With respect to this clone: Its specificity is unknown.

The TCR originated in a woman aged 18-29 years with glioma. Sample: PBMCs, taken from a glioma patient whose treatment included an IDH1 peptide vaccine.

The CDR3: CASRVFSGVGAASGNTIYF. For the CDR3, the DNA is TGTGCCAGTAGAGTATTTTCGGGAGTGGGGGCCGCCTCTGGAAACACCATATATTTT. The rearrangement joins TRBV19 to TRBJ1-3; possibly TRBD1 for D (6 bases). This CDR3 has 19 residues. Looked up from germline, CDR1 is LNHDA and CDR2 is SQIVND (reference sequence). Trimming removed 6 bases at V and 0 bases at J, with 24 bases between.